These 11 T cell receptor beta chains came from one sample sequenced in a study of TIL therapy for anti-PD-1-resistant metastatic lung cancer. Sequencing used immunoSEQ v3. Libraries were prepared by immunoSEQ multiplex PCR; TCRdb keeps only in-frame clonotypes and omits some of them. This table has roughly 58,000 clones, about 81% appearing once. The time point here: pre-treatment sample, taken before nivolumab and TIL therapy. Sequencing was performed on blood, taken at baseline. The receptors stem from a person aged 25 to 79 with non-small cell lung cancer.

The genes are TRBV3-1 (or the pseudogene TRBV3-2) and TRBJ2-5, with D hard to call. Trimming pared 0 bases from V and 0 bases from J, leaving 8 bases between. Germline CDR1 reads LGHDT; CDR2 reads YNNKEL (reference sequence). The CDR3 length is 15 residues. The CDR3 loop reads CASSQDWSDQETQYF. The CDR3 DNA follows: TGTGCCAGCAGCCAAGACTGGTCAGACCAAGAGACCCAGTACTTC.

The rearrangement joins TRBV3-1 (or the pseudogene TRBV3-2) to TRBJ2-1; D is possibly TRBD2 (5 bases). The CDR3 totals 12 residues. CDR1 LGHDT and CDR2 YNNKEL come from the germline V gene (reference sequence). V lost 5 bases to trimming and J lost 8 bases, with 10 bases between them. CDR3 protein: CASSNRGHEQFF. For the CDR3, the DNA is TGTGCCAGCAGCAACCGGGGTCATGAGCAGTTCTTC.

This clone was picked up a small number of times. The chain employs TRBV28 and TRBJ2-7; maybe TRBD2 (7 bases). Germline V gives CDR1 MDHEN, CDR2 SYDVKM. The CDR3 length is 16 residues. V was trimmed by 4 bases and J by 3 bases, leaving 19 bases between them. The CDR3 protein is CASSSLEGRGYYEQYF. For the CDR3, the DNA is TGTGCCAGCAGTTCCCTGGAGGGGAGGGGGTACTACGAGCAGTACTTC. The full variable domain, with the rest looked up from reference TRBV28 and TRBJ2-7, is DVKVTQSSRYLVKRTGEKVFLECVQDMDHENMFWYRQDPGLGLRLIYFSYDVKMKEKGDIPEGYSVSREKKERFSLILESASTNQTSMYLCASSSLEGRGYYEQYFGPGTRLTVT.

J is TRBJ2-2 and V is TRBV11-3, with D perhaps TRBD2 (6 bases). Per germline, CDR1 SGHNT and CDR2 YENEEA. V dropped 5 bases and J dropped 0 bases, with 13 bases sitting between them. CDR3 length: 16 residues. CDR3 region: CASSPRGTANTGELFF. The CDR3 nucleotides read TGTGCCAGCAGCCCCCGGGGGACCGCGAACACCGGGGAGCTGTTTTTT.

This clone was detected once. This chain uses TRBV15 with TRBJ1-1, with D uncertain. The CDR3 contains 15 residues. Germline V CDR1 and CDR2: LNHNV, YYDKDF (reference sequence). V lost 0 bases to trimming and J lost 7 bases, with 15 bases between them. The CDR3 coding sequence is TGTGCCACCAGCAGAGAGATCGGTACAGCCCTTGAAGCTTTCTTT. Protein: CATSREIGTALEAFF. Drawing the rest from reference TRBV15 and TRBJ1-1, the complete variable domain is DAMVIQNPRYQVTQFGKPVTLSCSQTLNHNVMYWYQQKSSQAPKLLFHYYDKDFNNEADTPDNFQSRRPNTSFCFLDIRSPGLGDTAMYLCATSREIGTALEAFFGQGTRLTVV.

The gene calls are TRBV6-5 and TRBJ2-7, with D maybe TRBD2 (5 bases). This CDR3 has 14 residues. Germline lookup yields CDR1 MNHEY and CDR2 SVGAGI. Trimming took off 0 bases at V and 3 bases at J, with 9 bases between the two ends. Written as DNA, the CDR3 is TGTGCCAGCAGTTACTCGAGGGCCTTCTACGAGCAGTACTTC. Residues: CASSYSRAFYEQYF.

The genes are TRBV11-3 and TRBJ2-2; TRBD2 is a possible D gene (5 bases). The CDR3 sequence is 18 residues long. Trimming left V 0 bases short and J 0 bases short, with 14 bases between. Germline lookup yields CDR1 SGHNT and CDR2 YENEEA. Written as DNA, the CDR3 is TGTGCCAGCAGCTTAGATCAGTCGGGGAGTACGAACACCGGGGAGCTGTTTTTT. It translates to CASSLDQSGSTNTGELFF.

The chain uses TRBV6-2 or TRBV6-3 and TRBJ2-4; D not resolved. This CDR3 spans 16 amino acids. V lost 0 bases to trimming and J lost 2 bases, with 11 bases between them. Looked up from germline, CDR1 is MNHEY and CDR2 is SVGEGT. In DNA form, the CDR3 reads TGTGCCAGCAGTTACTCAGGCAACTCACCCAAAAACATTCAGTACTTC. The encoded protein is CASSYSGNSPKNIQYF.

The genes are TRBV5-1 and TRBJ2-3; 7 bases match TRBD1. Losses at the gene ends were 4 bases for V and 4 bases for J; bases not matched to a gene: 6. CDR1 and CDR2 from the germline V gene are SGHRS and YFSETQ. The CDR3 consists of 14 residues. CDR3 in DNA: TGCGCCAGCAGCCCGACAGGGAGCGCAGATACGCAGTATTTT. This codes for CASSPTGSADTQYF.

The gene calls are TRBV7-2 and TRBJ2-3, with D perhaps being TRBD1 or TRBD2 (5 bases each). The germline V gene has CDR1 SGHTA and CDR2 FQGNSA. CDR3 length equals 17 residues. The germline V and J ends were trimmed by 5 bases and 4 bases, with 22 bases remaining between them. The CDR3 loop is CASSQLGWSRGADTQYF. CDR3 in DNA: TGTGCCAGCAGCCAACTAGGGTGGTCAAGGGGCGCAGATACGCAGTATTTT.

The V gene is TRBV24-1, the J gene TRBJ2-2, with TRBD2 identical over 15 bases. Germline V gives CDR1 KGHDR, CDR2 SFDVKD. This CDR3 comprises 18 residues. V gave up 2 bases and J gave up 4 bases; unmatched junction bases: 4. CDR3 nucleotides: TGTGCCACCAGTGATTACGGACTAGCGGGGGGGCGCACCGGGGAGCTGTTTTTT. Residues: CATSDYGLAGGRTGELFF.